These T cell receptor beta chains were read from a single sample in a study of PD-L1 blockade in urothelial cancer. Sequencing used immunoSEQ multiplex PCR; TCRdb keeps in-frame clones, though not all of them. This table has some 45,000 clones, around 88% appearing once. The sample here was PBMCs, taken around atezolizumab (anti-PD-L1) treatment. These TCRs come from a man older than 75 with urothelial cancer. Both conserved end residues are trimmed from each CDR3. Each record gives: clone size, D gene, J gene, V gene, CDR3 protein. A D gene is named only where the DNA matches it firmly. Not every row has a clone size; where given, it reads once, few, many or a size class.

clone size: -
D gene: TRBD1
J gene: TRBJ2-5
V gene: TRBV4-1
CDR3 protein: ASSQEGGRGTWQETQY

clone size: once
D gene: TRBD1
J gene: TRBJ2-7
V gene: TRBV7-2
CDR3 protein: ASSSGQGAPLAYEQY

clone size: -
D gene: -
J gene: TRBJ2-2
V gene: TRBV28
CDR3 protein: ASSFRGGANTGELF

clone size: -
D gene: TRBD1
J gene: TRBJ1-2
V gene: TRBV19
CDR3 protein: ASSSRQGLNGYT

clone size: -
D gene: TRBD1
J gene: TRBJ1-5
V gene: TRBV5-1
CDR3 protein: ASSLTGESNQPQH

clone size: -
D gene: -
J gene: TRBJ2-3
V gene: TRBV4-1
CDR3 protein: ASSQDGGGAGTDTQY

clone size: -
D gene: -
J gene: TRBJ2-7
V gene: TRBV19
CDR3 protein: ASSLGGGGRWEQY

clone size: -
D gene: TRBD2
J gene: TRBJ2-5
V gene: TRBV11-1
CDR3 protein: ASSSESGRGETQY

clone size: -
D gene: -
J gene: TRBJ1-2
V gene: TRBV2
CDR3 protein: ASTSTGVTYGYT

clone size: few
D gene: -
J gene: TRBJ1-2
V gene: TRBV7-9
CDR3 protein: ASSPNQGIGGYT

clone size: -
D gene: TRBD1
J gene: TRBJ1-4
V gene: TRBV5-1
CDR3 protein: ASSLSPGQGEEKLF

clone size: -
D gene: -
J gene: TRBJ1-1
V gene: TRBV4-1
CDR3 protein: ASSQDQGRRNTEAF

clone size: -
D gene: TRBD2
J gene: TRBJ2-3
V gene: TRBV2
CDR3 protein: ASSETSGRVDTQY

clone size: -
D gene: -
J gene: TRBJ1-1
V gene: TRBV28
CDR3 protein: ASVSRGGAF

clone size: -
D gene: TRBD1
J gene: TRBJ2-2
V gene: TRBV25-1
CDR3 protein: ASSDTLGTGGTGELF

clone size: -
D gene: TRBD2
J gene: TRBJ2-1
V gene: TRBV5-1
CDR3 protein: ASSLGLAGNNEQF

clone size: -
D gene: -
J gene: TRBJ2-1
V gene: TRBV4-1
CDR3 protein: ASSLTRDLSYNEQF

clone size: few
D gene: -
J gene: TRBJ1-1
V gene: TRBV11-2
CDR3 protein: ASSPTGNTEAF

clone size: -
D gene: TRBD1
J gene: TRBJ2-2
V gene: TRBV10-3
CDR3 protein: AISERTGKDTGELF

clone size: -
D gene: TRBD1
J gene: TRBJ1-2
V gene: TRBV5-4
CDR3 protein: ASSTQATGYSYGYT

clone size: -
D gene: TRBD1
J gene: TRBJ1-1
V gene: TRBV9
CDR3 protein: ASSLITATGGANTEAF

clone size: -
D gene: -
J gene: TRBJ1-4
V gene: TRBV28
CDR3 protein: ASTPGAGTATNEKLF

clone size: few
D gene: TRBD2
J gene: TRBJ2-1
V gene: TRBV11-2
CDR3 protein: ASSLAGGTYNEQF

clone size: -
D gene: -
J gene: TRBJ1-2
V gene: TRBV5-1
CDR3 protein: ASRAGDYGYT

clone size: -
D gene: TRBD2
J gene: TRBJ2-1
V gene: TRBV5-1
CDR3 protein: ASSSPGTSGNEQF

clone size: -
D gene: TRBD2
J gene: TRBJ2-1
V gene: TRBV5-4
CDR3 protein: ASRELAGSFNEQF

clone size: -
D gene: -
J gene: TRBJ2-3
V gene: TRBV19
CDR3 protein: ATLPTSTDTQY

clone size: -
D gene: TRBD1
J gene: TRBJ2-5
V gene: TRBV7-9
CDR3 protein: ASSLGYRGLETQY

clone size: -
D gene: TRBD2
J gene: TRBJ2-7
V gene: TRBV13
CDR3 protein: ASSSLAGVREQY

clone size: -
D gene: TRBD1
J gene: TRBJ1-1
V gene: TRBV18
CDR3 protein: ASSQPGQAVEAF

clone size: few
D gene: -
J gene: TRBJ2-7
V gene: TRBV2
CDR3 protein: ASSARYEQY

clone size: -
D gene: -
J gene: TRBJ2-7
V gene: TRBV12-5
CDR3 protein: ASGPVGGRGHEQY

clone size: -
D gene: -
J gene: TRBJ2-2
V gene: TRBV27
CDR3 protein: ASSLSRASTGELF

clone size: -
D gene: TRBD1
J gene: TRBJ1-2
V gene: TRBV6-5
CDR3 protein: ASSYVGRGQGYT

clone size: -
D gene: -
J gene: TRBJ2-5
V gene: TRBV29-1
CDR3 protein: SVASKQETQY

clone size: -
D gene: TRBD1
J gene: TRBJ2-3
V gene: TRBV5-4
CDR3 protein: ASSPGQGARRITDTQY

clone size: -
D gene: -
J gene: TRBJ1-2
V gene: TRBV5-5
CDR3 protein: ASSTTQGPFGYT

clone size: -
D gene: TRBD1
J gene: TRBJ2-3
V gene: TRBV5-1
CDR3 protein: ASSPWTGGRVDTDTQY